The clone carrying this T cell receptor beta chain appeared many times. The antigen remains unidentified. Samples came from axillary lymph nodes draining the breast cancer. This entry belongs to a study of breast tumors, draining lymph nodes, adjacent tissues. TCRdb itself ran the multiplex PCR reads through MiXCR, one entry per CDR3 protein. The table lists about 130,000 distinct CDR3 sequences, 15% to 20% of them singletons. General study points: That most tumor T cells come from lymph nodes remained unproven. Most tumor T cells seemingly derive from lymph node, then expand in tumor. Compared with lymph nodes, tumors were less diverse; compared with nontumor tissue, more.

The CDR3 extends over 11 amino acids. V was pared by 7 bases and J by 5 bases, with 12 bases between. Germline V gene lookup returns CDR1 DFQATT and CDR2 SNEGSKA (reference sequence). This TCR was sampled from a female donor with breast cancer. Some clones in this sample may be carry-over from other donors' samples. This sequence joins TRBV20-1 and TRBJ2-7, with no clear D. The sequencing input was axillary lymph node tissue. The CDR3 nucleotides are TGCAGTGTGTCTGCGATCCACGAGCAGTACTTC. It is translated as CSVSAIHEQYF.